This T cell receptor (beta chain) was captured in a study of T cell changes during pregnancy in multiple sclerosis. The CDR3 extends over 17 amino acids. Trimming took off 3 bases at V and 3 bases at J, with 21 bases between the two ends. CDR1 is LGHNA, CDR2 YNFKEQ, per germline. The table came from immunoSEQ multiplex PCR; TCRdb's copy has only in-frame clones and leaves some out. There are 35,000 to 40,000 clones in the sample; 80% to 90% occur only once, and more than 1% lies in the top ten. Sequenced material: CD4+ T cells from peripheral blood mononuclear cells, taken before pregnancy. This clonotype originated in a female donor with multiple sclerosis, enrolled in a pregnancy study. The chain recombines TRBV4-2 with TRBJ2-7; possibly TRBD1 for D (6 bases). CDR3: CASSQGAKEVLGYEQYF. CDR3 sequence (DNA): TGTGCCAGCAGCCAGGGGGCAAAAGAGGTATTAGGCTACGAGCAGTACTTC.